The 16 T cell receptor beta chains below all came from one sample that was sequenced in a study of radiotherapy plus CTLA-4 blockade in lung cancer. The assay was immunoSEQ multiplex PCR, and TCRdb's table has in-frame clones only and misses some. This table holds about 51,000 clones, around 75% found once. Source: peripheral blood, taken from a patient treated with radiotherapy plus ipilimumab. The receptors were sampled from a human donor with non-small cell lung cancer who had a complete response to radiotherapy plus ipilimumab.

J is TRBJ2-3 and V is TRBV5-1, with 10 bases lining up with TRBD1. The CDR3 covers 16 residues. Trimming cost V 4 bases and J 6 bases; bases outside gene matches: 11. Germline V gives CDR1 SGHRS, CDR2 YFSETQ. CDR3 in amino acids: CASSISGTGVEDTQYF. The DNA of the CDR3 is TGCGCCAGCAGCATATCCGGGACAGGGGTAGAGGATACGCAGTATTTT.

This clone was found a few times. The rearrangement links TRBV7-8 to TRBJ1-6, with 7 nucleotides matching TRBD1. The germline gives CDR1 SGHVS, CDR2 FQNEAQ. J lost 8 bases, V lost 5 bases, and 12 bases had no gene match. The CDR3 sequence is 16 residues long. The CDR3 loop reads CASSPGQPKPDSPLHF. CDR3 coding DNA: TGTGCCAGCAGCCCGGGACAGCCAAAACCAGATTCACCCCTCCACTTT.

The CDR3, as DNA: TGTGCCAGCAATCTGGGGGCGAACACTGAAGCTTTCTTT. Its translation: CASNLGANTEAFF. This rearrangement joins TRBV25-1 to TRBJ1-1; weak D call: TRBD1 (6 bases). CDR3 length: 13 residues. V was trimmed by 7 bases and J by 1 base, leaving 10 bases between them. Germline V gene sequence: CDR1 MGHDK, CDR2 SYGVNS. Supplemented by reference TRBV25-1 and TRBJ1-1, the full variable domain reads EADIYQTPRYLVIGTGKKITLECSQTMGHDKMYWYQQDPGMELHLIHYSYGVNSTEKGDLSSESTVSRIRTEHFPLTLESARPSHTSQYLCASNLGANTEAFFGQGTRLTVV.

Only one count was recorded for this clone. The V call is TRBV29-1, the J call TRBJ1-1, with a weak D call TRBD1 (5 bases). CDR3 length: 15 amino acids. The V end lost 3 bases, the J end lost 1 base, and 15 bases lay between the germline ends. Germline CDR1 is SQVTM and CDR2 is ANQGSEA. The CDR3 is CSVDTLQQENTEAFF. The CDR3, as DNA: TGCAGCGTTGACACGCTCCAACAGGAGAACACTGAAGCTTTCTTT.

About this clone: This sample includes further DNA sequences coding for the same CDR3. The gene calls are TRBV9 and TRBJ2-3, with D unresolved. The V end was cut by 1 base, the J end by 0 bases, with 3 bases between. This CDR3 region has 13 residues. Looked up from germline, CDR1 is SGDLS and CDR2 is YYNGEE. The DNA for the CDR3 is TGTGCCAGCAGCGTAACTAGCACAGATACGCAGTATTTT. Translation: CASSVTSTDTQYF.

V and J are TRBV7-7 and TRBJ2-7, with 9 bases identical to TRBD2. Germline CDR1 SSHAT, CDR2 FNYEAQ (reference sequence). CDR3 length: 14 amino acids. CDR3 sequence reads: CASSQSGGPYEQYV. DNA for the CDR3: TGTGCTAGCAGCCAGAGCGGGGGGCCCTACGAGCAGTACGTC.

This chain uses TRBV10-1 with TRBJ2-7; TRBD2 matches 7 bases. Germline assignment: CDR1 WNHNN and CDR2 SYGVQD (reference sequence). V shed 2 bases and J 7 bases; nucleotides not matched to a gene: 11. The CDR3 is 15 residues long. CDR3 amino acids: CASSEGGEGRWEQYV. In DNA form, the CDR3 reads TGCGCCAGCAGTGAGGGGGGGGAGGGGAGATGGGAGCAGTACGTC.

This clone was counted a single time. The chain uses TRBV7-9 and TRBJ2-1; 16 bases are shared with TRBD2. With 11 bases clipped from V and 6 bases from J, the junction kept 13 bases outside the gene matches. The CDR3 is 17 amino acids. Germline V gene lookup returns CDR1 SEHNR and CDR2 FQNEAQ (reference sequence). CDR3 bases: TGTGCCGGTGTGGGACTAGCGGGGGGGCTGTATTCCAATGAGCAGTTCTTC. Protein sequence: CAGVGLAGGLYSNEQFF. Variable domain in full (rest from reference TRBV7-9 and TRBJ2-1): DTGVSQNPRHKITKRGQNVTFRCDPISEHNRLYWYRQTLGQGPEFLTYFQNEAQLEKSRLLSDRFSAERPKGSFSTLEIQRTEQGDSAMYLCAGVGLAGGLYSNEQFFGPGTRLTVL.

V usage is TRBV5-6 and J usage is TRBJ1-2, with D hard to call. V lost 8 bases and J 3 bases, leaving 11 bases between the germline ends. Per the germline V gene, CDR1 is SGHDT and CDR2 is YYEEEE. This CDR3 has 12 residues. The DNA for the CDR3 is TGTGCCAGTCGCGTGGAGGACTATGGCTACACCTTC. Its protein product is CASRVEDYGYTF.

This clone was found a few times. The genes are TRBV7-2 and TRBJ2-2, with D maybe TRBD2 (5 bases). Germline CDR1 reads SGHTA; CDR2 reads FQGNSA. CDR3 length equals 15 residues. V was cut by 5 bases and J by 1 base, with 11 bases left in between. The DNA for the CDR3 is TGTGCCAGCAGCCCCCCTAGCAGGAACACCGGGGAGCTGTTTTTT. Its translation is CASSPPSRNTGELFF.

J is TRBJ2-1 and V is TRBV11-3; no firm D call. Trimming took 3 bases from V and 1 from J, leaving 13 bases between them. CDR3 length: 16 residues. Germline V gene data show CDR1 as SGHNT and CDR2 as YENEEA. The CDR3, as DNA: TGTGCCAGCAGCTTCTCGGTATCGAGTTCCTACAATGAGCAGTTCTTC. Translated: CASSFSVSSSYNEQFF. Full variable domain (outside the CDR3, taken from reference TRBV11-3 and TRBJ2-1): EAGVVQSPRYKIIEKKQPVAFWCNPISGHNTLYWYLQNLGQGPELLIRYENEEAVDDSQLPKDRFSAERLKGVDSTLKIQPAELGDSAVYLCASSFSVSSSYNEQFFGPGTRLTVL.

V is TRBV27 and J is TRBJ2-7; possibly TRBD2 for D (6 bases). Germline CDR1 MNHEY, CDR2 SMNVEV (reference sequence). This CDR3 has 16 amino acids. V was clipped by 4 bases and J by 2 bases, with 18 bases between them. The CDR3 DNA reads as TGTGCCAGCAGTTCCTTTTCCTCAGGACTACCCTACGAGCAGTACGTC. Amino acid sequence: CASSSFSSGLPYEQYV.

This clone is a singleton in its sample. Here the CDR3 DNA reads TGTGCCAGCAGTCCTCCCAGGGGCCATTACAATGAGCAGTTCTTC. This codes for CASSPPRGHYNEQFF. The chain combines TRBV28 with TRBJ2-1; possible D gene TRBD1, 6 bases. V gave up 5 bases and J gave up 4 bases, with 15 bases separating them. Germline V gene sequence: CDR1 MDHEN, CDR2 SYDVKM. This CDR3 has 15 amino acids.

The chain carries TRBV27 and TRBJ1-1; D might be TRBD1 (5 bases). Germline CDR1 MNHEY, CDR2 SMNVEV (reference sequence). Trimming cost V 4 bases and J 2 bases, with 14 bases left between them. The CDR3 contains 15 residues. This chain's CDR3 is CASSWAGNSNTEAFF. CDR3 sequence (DNA): TGTGCCAGCAGTTGGGCAGGGAACTCTAACACTGAAGCTTTCTTT.

This clone was counted a few times. V is TRBV6-1 and J is TRBJ1-2; 7 bases align to TRBD1. The CDR3 covers 15 residues. Unmatched junction bases numbered 9, after V lost 6 bases and J lost 2 bases. The germline CDR1 and CDR2 sequences are MNHNS and SASEGT. Here the CDR3 DNA reads TGTGCCAGCAGACTCGACAGGGTCCTGAACTATGGCTACACCTTC. This encodes CASRLDRVLNYGYTF.

The chain couples TRBV5-4 to TRBJ2-6, with D possibly being TRBD2 (6 bases). The CDR3 contains 16 residues. From germline, CDR1 is SGHNT and CDR2 YYREEE (reference sequence). V was trimmed by 4 bases and J by 1 base, leaving 12 bases between them. The CDR3 here is CASSPWGVSGANVLTF. In DNA, the CDR3 is TGTGCCAGCAGCCCGTGGGGGGTATCTGGGGCCAACGTCCTGACTTTC.